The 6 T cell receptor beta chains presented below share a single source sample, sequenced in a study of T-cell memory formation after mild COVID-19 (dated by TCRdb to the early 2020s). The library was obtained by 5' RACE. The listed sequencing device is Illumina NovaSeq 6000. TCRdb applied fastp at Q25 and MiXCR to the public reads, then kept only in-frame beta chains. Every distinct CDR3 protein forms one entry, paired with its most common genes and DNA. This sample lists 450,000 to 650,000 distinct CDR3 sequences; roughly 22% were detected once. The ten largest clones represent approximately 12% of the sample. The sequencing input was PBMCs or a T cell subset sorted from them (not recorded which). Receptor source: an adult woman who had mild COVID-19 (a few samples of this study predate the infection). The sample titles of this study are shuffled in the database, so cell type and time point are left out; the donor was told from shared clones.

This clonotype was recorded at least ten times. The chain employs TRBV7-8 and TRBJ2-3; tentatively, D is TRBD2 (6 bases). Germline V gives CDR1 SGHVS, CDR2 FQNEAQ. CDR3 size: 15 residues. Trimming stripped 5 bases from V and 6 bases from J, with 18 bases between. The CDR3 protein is CASSHSGSTGDTQYF. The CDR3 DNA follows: TGTGCCAGCAGCCATAGCGGCTCAACGGGGGATACGCAGTATTTT.

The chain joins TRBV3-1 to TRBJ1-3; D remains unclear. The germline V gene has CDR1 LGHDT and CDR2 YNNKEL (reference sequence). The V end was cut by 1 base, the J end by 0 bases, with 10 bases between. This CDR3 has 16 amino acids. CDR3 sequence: CASSQGVRHSGNTIYF. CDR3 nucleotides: TGTGCCAGCAGCCAAGGGGTCCGCCACTCTGGAAACACCATATATTTT. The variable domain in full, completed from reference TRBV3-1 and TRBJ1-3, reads DTAVSQTPKYLVTQMGNDKSIKCEQNLGHDTMYWYKQDSKKFLKIMFSYNNKELIINETVPNRFSPKSPDKAHLNLHINSLELGDSAVYFCASSQGVRHSGNTIYFGEGSWLTVV.

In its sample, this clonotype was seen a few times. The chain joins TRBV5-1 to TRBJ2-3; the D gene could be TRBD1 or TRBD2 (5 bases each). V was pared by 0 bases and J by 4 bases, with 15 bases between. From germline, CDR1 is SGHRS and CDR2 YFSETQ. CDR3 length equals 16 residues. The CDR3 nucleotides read TGCGCCAGCAGCTTGGGCAGGGAGATTGGAGCAGATACGCAGTATTTT. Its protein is CASSLGREIGADTQYF.

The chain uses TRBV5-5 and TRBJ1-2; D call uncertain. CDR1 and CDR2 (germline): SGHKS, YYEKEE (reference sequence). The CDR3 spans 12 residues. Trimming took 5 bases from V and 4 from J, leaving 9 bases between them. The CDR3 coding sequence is TGTGCCAGCAGTCCGGACCGCTATGGCTACACCTTC. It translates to CASSPDRYGYTF. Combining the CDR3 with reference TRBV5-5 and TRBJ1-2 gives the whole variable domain DAGVTQSPTHLIKTRGQQVTLRCSPISGHKSVSWYQQVLGQGPQFIFQYYEKEERGRGNFPDRFSARQFPNYSSELNVNALLLGDSALYLCASSPDRYGYTFGSGTRLTVV.

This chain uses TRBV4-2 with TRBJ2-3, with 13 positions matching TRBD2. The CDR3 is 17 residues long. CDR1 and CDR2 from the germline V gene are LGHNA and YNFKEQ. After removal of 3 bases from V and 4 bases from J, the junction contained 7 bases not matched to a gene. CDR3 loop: CASSQLLAGGEADTQYF. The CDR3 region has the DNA TGTGCCAGCAGCCAGTTACTAGCGGGAGGGGAGGCAGATACGCAGTATTTT.

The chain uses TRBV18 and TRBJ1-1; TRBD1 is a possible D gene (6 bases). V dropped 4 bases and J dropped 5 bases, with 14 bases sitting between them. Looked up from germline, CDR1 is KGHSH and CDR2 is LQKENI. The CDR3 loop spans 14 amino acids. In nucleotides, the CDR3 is TGTGCCAGCTCACAGACCCCAGGGGAAACTGAAGCTTTCTTT. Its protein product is CASSQTPGETEAFF.